Listed here are 2 T cell receptor beta chains from one sample, sequenced in a study of T-cell reconstitution after alpha-beta-depleted transplantation in children. Unique molecular identifiers were built into the TCRbeta library. One entry per CDR3 protein, called by TCRdb with MiXCR from the PCR reads. In the table there are around 420,000 distinct CDR3 sequences, 15% to 20% of which are singletons. The material sequenced was PBMCs, mostly from graft donor cells, taken 360 days after TCRalphabeta/CD19-depleted stem cell transplant. The receptors shown here come from a boy in the first two years of life who had a stem cell transplant for Wiskott-Aldrich syndrome, so the T cells may come from the graft donor.

This clonotype was seen a few times. The V call is TRBV18, the J call TRBJ1-3, with D hard to call. Between the trimmed V and J ends, which lost 6 bases and 3 bases, there was a span of 6 bases. The V gene's germline CDR1 is KGHSH and CDR2 LQKENI. This CDR3 has 12 residues. CDR3 protein: CASSLVGNTIYF. In DNA, the CDR3 is TGTGCCAGCTCCCTGGTTGGAAACACCATATATTTT.

This rearrangement joins TRBV3-1 to TRBJ2-5, with TRBD2 as a possible D gene (5 bases). Trimming removed 0 bases from V and 7 bases from J, with 27 bases in between. The CDR3 sequence is 19 residues long. Looked up from germline, CDR1 is LGHDT and CDR2 is YNNKEL (reference sequence). The CDR3 region has the DNA TGTGCCAGCAGCCAAGATCCGATATTCACTCAACTTCTAAGCGGGACCCAGTACTTC. Translated: CASSQDPIFTQLLSGTQYF.